This T cell receptor (beta chain) was recorded in a study of beta chain features in type 1 diabetes. This clone has just a few counts. Its antigen is as yet unknown. Each of the CD4+ naive, central memory, regulatory and stem cell-like memory populations was sorted via CD45RO/CCR7/CD25/CD127/CD95/CD27. Study results and limitations: A moderate, significant TCRB CDR3 shortening appeared in type 1 diabetes across four CD4+ subsets.

cDNA synthesis used the whole RNA isolate, giving expressed TCRB sequences. Libraries were prepared by immunoSEQ multiplex PCR; TCRdb keeps only in-frame clonotypes and omits some of them. The data show approximately 330,000 clones, 9.5% to 11% seen once. Germline CDR1 SGHRS, CDR2 YFSETQ. There are 14 residues in the CDR3. Trimming at V came to 5 bases and at J to 5 bases, leaving 8 bases not matched to a gene. This sequence originates from a woman in her thirties in good health. The sequenced material came from naive CD4+ T cells from blood. The gene calls are TRBV5-1 and TRBJ2-5; 8 nucleotides agree with TRBD1. This CDR3 is CASSSRGLSETQYF. As DNA, the CDR3 is TGCGCCAGCAGTTCCAGGGGGCTGTCGGAGACCCAGTACTTC.